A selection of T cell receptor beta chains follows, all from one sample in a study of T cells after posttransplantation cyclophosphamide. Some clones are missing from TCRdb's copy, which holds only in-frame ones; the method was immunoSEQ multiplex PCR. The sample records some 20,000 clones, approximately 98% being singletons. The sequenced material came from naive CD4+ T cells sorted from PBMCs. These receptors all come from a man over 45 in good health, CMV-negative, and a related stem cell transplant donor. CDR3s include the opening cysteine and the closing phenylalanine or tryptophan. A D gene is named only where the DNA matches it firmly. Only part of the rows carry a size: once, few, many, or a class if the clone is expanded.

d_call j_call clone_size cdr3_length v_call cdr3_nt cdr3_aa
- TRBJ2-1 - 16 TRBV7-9 TGTGCCAGCAGCTTAGCGTGGCGGAGCTCCTACAATGAGCAGTTCTTC CASSLAWRSSYNEQFF
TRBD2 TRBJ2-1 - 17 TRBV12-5 TGTGCTAGTGGACAAACTAGCGGGAGCAAAAGGAGGGATGAGCAGTTCTTC CASGQTSGSKRRDEQFF
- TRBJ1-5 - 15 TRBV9 TGTGCCAGCAGCGTGACTCCAAATACCAATCAGCCCCAGCATTTT CASSVTPNTNQPQHF
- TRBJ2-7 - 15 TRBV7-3 TGTGCCAGCAGCTTAGACGCCGGGTACTCCTACGAGCAGTACTTC CASSLDAGYSYEQYF
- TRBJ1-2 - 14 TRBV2 TGTGCCAGCAGTGAACGGGTAGGGGGCTATGGCTACACCTTC CASSERVGGYGYTF
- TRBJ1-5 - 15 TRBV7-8 TGTGCCAGCAGCTCGGGTTTCGGGGTGCAACAGCCCCAGCATTTT CASSSGFGVQQPQHF
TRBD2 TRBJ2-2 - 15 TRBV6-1 TGTGCCAGCAGTGATCGGGGGGCGAACACCGGGGAGCTGTTTTTT CASSDRGANTGELFF
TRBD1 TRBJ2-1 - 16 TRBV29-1 TGCAGCGTTGAAGTGGGGACAGGGAGCTCCTACAATGAGCAGTTCTTC CSVEVGTGSSYNEQFF
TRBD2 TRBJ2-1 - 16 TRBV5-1 TGCGCCAGCAGCCGAAGTGGCGGGAGGGAGGGGCATGAGCAGTTCTTC CASSRSGGREGHEQFF
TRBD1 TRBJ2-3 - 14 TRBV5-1 TGCGCCAGCAGCTTGGAGGCAGGGGGAGATACGCAGTATTTT CASSLEAGGDTQYF
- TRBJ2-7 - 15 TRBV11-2 TGTGCCAGCAGCTTAAGAATTGGCACCTCCTACGAGCAGTACTTC CASSLRIGTSYEQYF
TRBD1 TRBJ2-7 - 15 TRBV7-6 TGTGCCAGCAGCTCCCTAGGGACAGGTAACAACGAGCAGTACTTC CASSSLGTGNNEQYF
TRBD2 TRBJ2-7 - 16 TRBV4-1 TGCGCCAGCAGCCAAGGGGCATCCGGGAGGGCCTACGAGCAGTACTTC CASSQGASGRAYEQYF
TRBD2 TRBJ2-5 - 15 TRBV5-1 TGCGCCAGCAGCCCGACTAGCGGGGGCGGGGAGACCCAGTACTTC CASSPTSGGGETQYF
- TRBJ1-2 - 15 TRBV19 TGTGCCAGTAGTATCGGCCCGGAGCGAAACTATGGCTACACCTTC CASSIGPERNYGYTF
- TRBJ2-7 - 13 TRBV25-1 TGTGCCAGCAGTGAATGGGGGCTGGGCGAGCAGTACTTC CASSEWGLGEQYF
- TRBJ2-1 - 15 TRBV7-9 TGTGCCAGCAGCTATTTAGCGGGTTCGACAGGTGAGCAGTTCTTC CASSYLAGSTGEQFF
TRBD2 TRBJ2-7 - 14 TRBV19 TGTGCCAGCACTCCTAGCGGGGGCCCGGGGGAGCAGTACTTC CASTPSGGPGEQYF
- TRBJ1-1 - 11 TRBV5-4 TGTGCCAGCAGCTTACTGAATGAAGCTTTCTTT CASSLLNEAFF
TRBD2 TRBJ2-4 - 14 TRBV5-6 TGTGCCAGCAGCTTGCCCGGGAGGAAAAACATTCAGTACTTC CASSLPGRKNIQYF
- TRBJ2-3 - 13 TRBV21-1 TGTGCCAGCAGCACGGGGGGCACAGATACGCAGTATTTT CASSTGGTDTQYF
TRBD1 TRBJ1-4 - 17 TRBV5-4 TGTGCCAGCAGTTCCCGGGACAGGGGGGGATATAATGAAAAACTGTTTTTT CASSSRDRGGYNEKLFF
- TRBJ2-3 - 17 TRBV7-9 TGTGCCAGCAGCAGGAACAGGATCCCGGTACACTCAGATACGCAGTATTTT CASSRNRIPVHSDTQYF
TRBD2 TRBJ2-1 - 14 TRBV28 TGTGCCAGCATTGAGACTAGCGGAGGGGATGAGCAGTTCTTC CASIETSGGDEQFF
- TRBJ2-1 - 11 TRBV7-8 TGTGCCAGCAGACTATACAATGAGCAGTTCTTC CASRLYNEQFF
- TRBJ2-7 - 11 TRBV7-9 TGTGCCAGCAGCATCATACAGGGTCAGAACTTC CASSIIQGQNF
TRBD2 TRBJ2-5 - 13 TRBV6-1 TGTGCCAGCCAGCGGGGACACCAAGAGACCCAGTACTTC CASQRGHQETQYF
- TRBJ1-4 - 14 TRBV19 TGTGCCAGTAGTAAGGACAGCTATAATGAAAAACTGTTTTTT CASSKDSYNEKLFF
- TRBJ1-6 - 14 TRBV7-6 TGTGCCAGCAGCGTTGACAGGTCTAATTCACCCCTCCACTTT CASSVDRSNSPLHF
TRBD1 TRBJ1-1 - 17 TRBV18 TGTGCCAGCTCACCCCAGCGGGAGGGGGCTTTGTGGACTGAAGCTTTCTTT CASSPQREGALWTEAFF
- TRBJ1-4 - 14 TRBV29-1 TGCAGCGTTGTTGGGGCTGCAACTAATGAAAAACTGTTTTTT CSVVGAATNEKLFF
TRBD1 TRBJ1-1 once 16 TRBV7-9 TGTGCCAGCAGCCTTTGGAACAGGGGGAAGTCGACTGAAGCTTTCTTT CASSLWNRGKSTEAFF
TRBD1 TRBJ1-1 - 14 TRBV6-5 TGTGCCAGCAGTTTCACAGGGGATAACACTGAAGCTTTCTTT CASSFTGDNTEAFF
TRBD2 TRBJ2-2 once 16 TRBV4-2 TGTGCCAGCAGCCAAGTAGCGGGGGGGAGGTCCGGGGAGCTGTTTTTT CASSQVAGGRSGELFF
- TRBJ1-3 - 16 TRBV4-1 TGCGCCAGCAGCCAAGGGATAGGACAGACACGAAACACCATATATTTT CASSQGIGQTRNTIYF
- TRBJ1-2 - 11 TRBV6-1 TGTGCCAGCAGATTACAGGCGGGCTACACCTTC CASRLQAGYTF
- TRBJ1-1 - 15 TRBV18 TGTGCCAGCTCACCACCGGCCATGTGGAACACTGAAGCTTTCTTT CASSPPAMWNTEAFF